This paragraph covers one T cell receptor (beta chain) sequence. Its antigen is not known. The CDR3 is made up of 15 amino acids. Germline values: CDR1 LGHNA, CDR2 YSLEER. V lost 0 bases, J lost 3 bases, and 9 bases lay in between. The study ran its PCR with 60 Vbeta and 13 Jbeta primers. Produced via immunoSEQ multiplex PCR; TCRdb's table is partial and in-frame only. The sample spans approximately 96,000 clones; the ten largest clones claim 4.5% to 6.5%. The data originate from a study of cytomegalovirus exposure and HLA in healthy donors. Study observations and caveats: Later, an analysis found that common viral pathogens appeared to be linked with several of the most significant clusters. DRB1 had the most TCR associations and HLA-C the fewest, a later analysis found, with rates varying by HLA locus. Based on reports, TCR beta sequences accurately predicted HLA-A and HLA-B alleles for most subjects. There were a few CMV-associated chains whose specificity for CMV antigens was confirmed in vitro.

The gene calls are TRBV4-3 and TRBJ1-5, with D unresolved. This TCR was sampled from a girl under 18 in good health and CMV-seropositive. Sequences were obtained from PBMCs. The CDR3 spells CASSQDRGLNQPQHF. CDR3 nucleotides: TGCGCCAGCAGCCAAGATCGCGGCCTCAATCAGCCCCAGCATTTT.